Following are 32 T cell receptor beta chains from one sample sequenced in a study of CD8+ T cells in alopecia areata. Investigators isolated RNA and reverse transcribed it into cDNA to act as the sequencing template. TCRdb keeps only in-frame clones here, not all; method: immunoSEQ multiplex PCR. The profile shows some 110,000 clones, around 64% of them singletons. The specimen was CD4+ T cells sorted from blood. All receptors derive from a human donor in good health.

In its sample, this clone was seen a few times. This chain connects TRBV30 to TRBJ2-1; tentative D call: TRBD2 (6 bases). The CDR3 has 15 residues. Trimming took off 4 bases at V and 1 base at J, with 14 bases between the two ends. In germline, CDR1 is GTSNPN, CDR2 SVGIG (reference sequence). The CDR3 region is CAWKKASVSYNEQFF. The CDR3 nucleotides are TGTGCCTGGAAAAAGGCTAGCGTATCCTACAATGAGCAGTTCTTC.

CDR3: CASSADRGLSNYGYTF. The CDR3 DNA follows: TGTGCCAGCAGTGCCGACAGGGGGCTATCGAACTATGGCTACACCTTC. V and J are TRBV27 and TRBJ1-2; the match to TRBD1 covers 10 bases. The CDR3 length is 16 residues. Unmatched junction bases numbered 8, after V lost 5 bases and J lost 2 bases. Germline V gives CDR1 MNHEY, CDR2 SMNVEV (reference sequence).

The rearrangement joins TRBV9 to TRBJ1-6, with D hard to call. Looked up from germline, CDR1 is SGDLS and CDR2 is YYNGEE. V shed 4 bases and J shed 10 bases, with 15 bases lying between them. This CDR3 is built from 14 residues. CDR3 DNA sequence: TGTGCCAGCAGCCCCAGGAGGGAAGGCTCACCCCTCCACTTT. This gives the protein CASSPRREGSPLHF.

The chain employs TRBV30 and TRBJ1-1; tentatively, D is TRBD1 (6 bases). V dropped 5 bases and J dropped 5 bases, with 18 bases sitting between them. The CDR3 is made up of 14 amino acids. Germline V gene data show CDR1 as GTSNPN and CDR2 as SVGIG (reference sequence). CDR3 loop: CAWGQGGEGTEAFF. CDR3 coding DNA: TGTGCCTGGGGCCAAGGGGGGGAAGGGACTGAAGCTTTCTTT.

The CDR3: CASSFREGGFYGYTF. CDR3 in DNA: TGTGCCAGCAGCTTCAGGGAAGGCGGGTTCTATGGCTACACCTTC. The genes are TRBV13 and TRBJ1-2, with TRBD1 as a possible D gene (5 bases). The V gene lost 3 bases and the J gene lost 4 bases, with 15 bases spanning the gap. From germline, CDR1 is PRHDT and CDR2 FYEKMQ (reference sequence). This CDR3 region has 15 residues.

This clone was seen a handful of times. This chain uses TRBV30 with TRBJ1-3; a possible D gene is TRBD1 (5 bases). V lost 3 bases and J lost 1, with 10 bases in between. Germline V CDR1 and CDR2: GTSNPN, SVGIG (reference sequence). The CDR3 length is 14 residues. CDR3 bases: TGTGCCTGGAGCGCAGGGACTTCTGGAAACACCATATATTTT. Amino acids: CAWSAGTSGNTIYF. Filled out from reference TRBV30 and TRBJ1-3, the complete variable domain reads SQTIHQWPATLVQPVGSPLSLECTVEGTSNPNLYWYRQAAGRGLQLLFYSVGIGQISSEVPQNLSASRPQDRQFILSSKKLLLSDSGFYLCAWSAGTSGNTIYFGEGSWLTVV.

The chain is built from TRBV18 and TRBJ2-1, with D possibly TRBD2 on 6 matching bases. Germline V gene data show CDR1 as KGHSH and CDR2 as LQKENI. V lost 1 base and J lost 6, with 7 bases in between. The CDR3 has 13 residues. The CDR3 protein is CASSPLSGNEQFF. CDR3 bases: TGTGCCAGCTCACCACTTAGCGGCAATGAGCAGTTCTTC.

The genes are TRBV6-6 and TRBJ2-7, with D maybe TRBD2 (6 bases). The CDR3 sequence is 14 residues long. Deletions cut 8 bases from V and 0 bases from J, with 14 bases between. CDR1 and CDR2 from the germline V gene are MNHNY and SVGAGI (reference sequence). CDR3 in amino acids: CASGDGGSSYEQYF. CDR3 in DNA: TGTGCCAGCGGGGACGGGGGAAGCTCCTACGAGCAGTACTTC.

CDR3 DNA: TGTGCCAGCAGGCCCAGGGTCACCGGGGAGCTGTTTTTT. Translation gives CASRPRVTGELFF. The chain has TRBV7-8 and TRBJ2-2, with a possible D match to TRBD1 (5 bases). There are 13 residues in the CDR3. V dropped 6 bases and J dropped 4 bases, with 9 bases sitting between them. CDR1 is SGHVS and CDR2 is FQNEAQ in the germline V gene.

The chain has TRBV30 and TRBJ2-2; tentative D call: TRBD2 (5 bases). The V and J ends lost 6 bases and 4 bases respectively, with 18 bases between them. The CDR3 extends over 15 amino acids. Germline assignment: CDR1 GTSNPN and CDR2 SVGIG (reference sequence). The CDR3 protein is CACSRLGGSTGELFF. Written as DNA, the CDR3 is TGTGCCTGCAGCAGGTTGGGTGGGAGCACCGGGGAGCTGTTTTTT. The complete variable domain, with remaining parts taken from reference TRBV30 and TRBJ2-2, reads SQTIHQWPATLVQPVGSPLSLECTVEGTSNPNLYWYRQAAGRGLQLLFYSVGIGQISSEVPQNLSASRPQDRQFILSSKKLLLSDSGFYLCACSRLGGSTGELFFGEGSRLTVL.

The chain uses TRBV27 and TRBJ1-3; a possible D gene is TRBD1 (5 bases). The V end lost 2 bases, the J end lost 2 bases, and 10 bases lay between the germline ends. The CDR3 contains 15 residues. CDR1 MNHEY and CDR2 SMNVEV come from the germline V gene (reference sequence). Here the CDR3 reads CASSLKWGTGNTIYF. The CDR3 region has the DNA TGTGCCAGCAGTTTAAAATGGGGCACTGGAAACACCATATATTTT.

The rearrangement uses TRBV30 and TRBJ1-2; unclear D gene. The CDR3 contains 14 residues. V was shortened by 2 bases and J by 3 bases, with 13 bases between the two germline ends. Per germline, CDR1 GTSNPN and CDR2 SVGIG (reference sequence). CDR3 bases: TGTGCCTGGAGTTTGAGGAGGGTCGACTATGGCTACACCTTC. Translated: CAWSLRRVDYGYTF.

This clone was seen a handful of times. At the DNA level, this CDR3 is encoded by other sequences in the same sample as well. The gene calls are TRBV4-2 and TRBJ2-7; D uncertain. Germline lookup yields CDR1 LGHNA and CDR2 YNFKEQ. The CDR3 is made up of 11 amino acids. Trimming shortened V by 0 bases and J by 4 bases, and 1 base separated the two germline ends. As DNA, the CDR3 is TGTGCCAGCAGCCAAGATTACGAGCAGTACTTC. Translation gives CASSQDYEQYF.

Of note for this clone: Distinct nucleotide sequences in the sample also encode this CDR3. The J gene is TRBJ2-3, the V gene TRBV29-1; perhaps D is TRBD1 or TRBD2 (6 bases each). The V and J ends lost 3 bases and 1 base respectively, with 8 bases between them. Germline assignment: CDR1 SQVTM and CDR2 ANQGSEA. CDR3 size: 13 residues. DNA of the CDR3: TGCAGCGTTGATAGGGGGGGCACAGATACGCAGTATTTT. It yields the protein CSVDRGGTDTQYF.

This clone appeared a few times. CDR3 in DNA: TGTGCCAGTAGAGGGGAGTTGGGCACCGGGGAGCTGTTTTTT. The encoded protein is CASRGELGTGELFF. The V gene is TRBV19, the J gene TRBJ2-2, with D perhaps matching TRBD1 or TRBD2 (5 bases each). The CDR3 sequence is 14 residues long. V lost 6 bases and J lost 4, with 12 bases in between. Germline CDR1 reads LNHDA; CDR2 reads SQIVND (reference sequence).

V is TRBV7-9 and J is TRBJ2-2; no clear D gene. CDR1 and CDR2 from the germline V gene are SEHNR and FQNEAQ (reference sequence). The CDR3 is made up of 14 amino acids. V lost 5 bases and J lost 4, with 11 bases in between. CDR3 sequence reads: CASSQTGPTGELFF. In nucleotides, the CDR3 is TGTGCCAGCAGCCAAACGGGCCCCACCGGGGAGCTGTTTTTT.

Concerning this clone: At the DNA level, this CDR3 is encoded by other sequences in the same sample as well. The chain is built from TRBV7-9 and TRBJ1-2, with D possibly being TRBD1 (6 bases). The germline gives CDR1 SEHNR, CDR2 FQNEAQ (reference sequence). This CDR3 region has 12 residues. Trimming took off 3 bases at V and 4 bases at J, with 6 bases between the two ends. In DNA form, the CDR3 reads TGTGCCAGCAGCTTGGACAGCTATGGCTACACCTTC. It translates to CASSLDSYGYTF.

The chain has TRBV29-1 and TRBJ1-4; D unclear. The germline V gene encodes CDR1 SQVTM and CDR2 ANQGSEA. Trimming shortened V by 2 bases and J by 7 bases, and 5 bases separated the two germline ends. The CDR3 totals 11 residues. This CDR3 is CSVESREKLFF. CDR3 in DNA: TGCAGCGTTGAATCACGTGAAAAACTGTTTTTT.

The table lists this clone with a few counts. The rearrangement joins TRBV5-1 to TRBJ2-1; 9 bases align to TRBD1. Looked up from germline, CDR1 is SGHRS and CDR2 is YFSETQ. Unmatched junction bases numbered 3, after V lost 5 bases and J lost 3 bases. The CDR3 is made up of 14 amino acids. The CDR3: CASRRQGDYNEQFF. CDR3 nucleotide sequence: TGCGCCAGCAGGCGACAGGGGGACTACAATGAGCAGTTCTTC.

The CDR3, as DNA: TGTGCCACCAGCAGGGTACAGAGAACTATGGAAGGCTACACCTTC. This sequence encodes CATSRVQRTMEGYTF. The chain recombines TRBV15 with TRBJ1-2; D remains unclear. The CDR3 has 15 residues. V gave up 3 bases and J gave up 8 bases, with 19 bases separating them. CDR1 and CDR2 from the germline V gene are LNHNV and YYDKDF (reference sequence).

The rearrangement uses TRBV27 and TRBJ1-2; D is undetermined. Trimming shortened V by 7 bases and J by 7 bases, and 16 bases separated the two germline ends. CDR1 is MNHEY and CDR2 is SMNVEV in the germline V gene (reference sequence). This CDR3 spans 13 amino acids. CDR3 DNA sequence: TGTGCCAGCACTCCTCTGGGGTCGGCTGGCTACACCTTC. The encoded protein is CASTPLGSAGYTF.

This rearrangement joins TRBV7-7 to TRBJ2-1; perhaps TRBD2 as D (7 bases). V lost 1 base and J lost 9, with 16 bases in between. Germline loops: CDR1 SSHAT, CDR2 FNYEAQ (reference sequence). The length of the CDR3 is 15 residues. The CDR3 DNA sequence: TGTGCCAGCAGCTTAGGGAGCGCGGGGGCTGGTGAGCAGTTCTTC. It codes for CASSLGSAGAGEQFF.

The chain combines TRBV5-6 with TRBJ1-5; 9 nucleotides match TRBD1. The CDR3 runs 14 residues. The junction had 4 bases not matched to a gene; V was cut back by 3 bases and J by 6 bases. From germline, CDR1 is SGHDT and CDR2 YYEEEE. CDR3 sequence: CASSSTGGGQPQHF. The CDR3 nucleotides are TGTGCCAGCAGCTCTACAGGGGGCGGTCAGCCCCAGCATTTT.

The chain has TRBV29-1 and TRBJ1-2; 12 nucleotides line up with TRBD1. V shed 6 bases and J 8 bases; nucleotides not matched to a gene: 4. Looked up from germline, CDR1 is SQVTM and CDR2 is ANQGSEA. This CDR3 comprises 12 residues. The CDR3 DNA reads as TGCAGCGTGGGACAGGGGGCAGGCGGCTACACCTTC. As protein: CSVGQGAGGYTF.

The gene calls are TRBV5-1 and TRBJ2-7, with 7 bases identical to TRBD2. V was pared by 0 bases and J by 6 bases, with 6 bases of the junction left unmatched. The CDR3 runs 14 residues. Germline CDR1 is SGHRS and CDR2 is YFSETQ. CDR3 amino acids: CASSLESGEAEQYF. The CDR3 coding sequence is TGCGCCAGCAGCTTGGAGAGCGGGGAGGCCGAGCAGTACTTC.

This sequence joins TRBV30 and TRBJ2-5, with D perhaps matching TRBD1 (6 bases). The CDR3 has 15 residues. V dropped 1 base and J dropped 5 bases, with 17 bases sitting between them. Germline CDR1 and CDR2: GTSNPN and SVGIG (reference sequence). The CDR3 protein is CAWSADLTRGETQYF. CDR3 nucleotides: TGTGCCTGGAGTGCTGACCTCACGAGGGGGGAGACCCAGTACTTC.

The rearrangement uses TRBV30 and TRBJ1-6; 8 positions agree with TRBD1. The V gene's germline CDR1 is GTSNPN and CDR2 SVGIG (reference sequence). This CDR3 contains 14 residues. CDR3 protein: CAHGQGGSGSPLHF. CDR3 nucleotide sequence: TGTGCGCATGGACAGGGAGGTTCTGGTTCACCCCTCCACTTT.

The CDR3 nucleotides are TGTGCCAGCAGCTTAGGACCGAACACTGAAGCTTTCTTT. This encodes CASSLGPNTEAFF. The chain combines TRBV11-2 with TRBJ1-1, with D unresolved. The CDR3 has 13 amino acids. The V and J ends lost 1 base and 1 base respectively, with 4 bases between them. From germline, CDR1 is SGHAT and CDR2 FQNNGV.

J is TRBJ2-5 and V is TRBV7-2; 7 bases are shared with TRBD2. In germline, CDR1 is SGHTA, CDR2 FQGNSA. J lost 7 bases, V lost 3 bases, and 2 bases had no gene match. This CDR3 has 12 amino acids. The DNA for the CDR3 is TGTGCCAGCAGCTTGGGGGGGGTGACCCAGTACTTC. Protein sequence: CASSLGGVTQYF.

This chain joins TRBV14 and TRBJ2-7, with 7 bases lining up with TRBD1. CDR3 size: 14 residues. The V and J ends lost 3 bases and 5 bases, in that order; junction bases with no gene match: 7. The germline V gene encodes CDR1 SGHDN and CDR2 FVKESK. The CDR3 DNA follows: TGTGCCAGCAGCCAGAAAGACAGGGTTAACGAGCAGTACTTC. The encoded protein is CASSQKDRVNEQYF.

The gene calls are TRBV18 and TRBJ2-5; no clear D gene. V was cut by 6 bases and J by 2 bases, with 10 bases left in between. CDR3 length: 13 residues. The germline CDR1 and CDR2 sequences are KGHSH and LQKENI. For the CDR3, the DNA is TGTGCCAGCTCCTTGACTTCTCAAGAGACCCAGTACTTC. Its translation: CASSLTSQETQYF.

For this clone: The sample has other DNA sequences that encode this CDR3 too. This chain links TRBV30 with TRBJ1-5, with D possibly being TRBD1 (6 bases). The V end lost 0 bases, the J end lost 7 bases, and 10 bases lay between the germline ends. The CDR3 covers 13 residues. Germline V gives CDR1 GTSNPN, CDR2 SVGIG (reference sequence). The CDR3 here is CAWSVGGEQPQHF. CDR3 sequence (DNA): TGTGCCTGGAGTGTAGGGGGGGAACAGCCCCAGCATTTT.